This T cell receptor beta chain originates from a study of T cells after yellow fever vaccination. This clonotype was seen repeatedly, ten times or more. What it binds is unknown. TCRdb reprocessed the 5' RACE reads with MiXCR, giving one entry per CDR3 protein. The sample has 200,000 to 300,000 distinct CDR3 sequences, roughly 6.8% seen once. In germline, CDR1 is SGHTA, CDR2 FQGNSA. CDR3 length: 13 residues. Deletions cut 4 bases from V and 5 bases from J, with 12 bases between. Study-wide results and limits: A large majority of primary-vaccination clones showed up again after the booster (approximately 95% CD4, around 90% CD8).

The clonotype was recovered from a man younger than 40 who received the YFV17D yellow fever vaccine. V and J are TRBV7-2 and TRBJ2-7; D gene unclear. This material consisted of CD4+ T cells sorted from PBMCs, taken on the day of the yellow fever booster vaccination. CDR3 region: CASSSKPANEQYF. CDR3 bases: TGTGCCAGCAGCTCCAAGCCGGCGAACGAGCAGTACTTC.